This T cell receptor (beta chain) was profiled in a study of T cell clonality in common variable immunodeficiency. Study outcomes and limitations: CVID subjects shared fewer TCRbeta clones than healthy controls did.

Assay: immunoSEQ multiplex PCR; the TCRdb copy retains only in-frame clones and omits some. This set yields tens of thousands of clones and no singletons; the top ten hold roughly 2.9%. The table lists this clone with many counts. Its antigen is unidentified. This receptor was taken from a person aged 18-70 years in good health. Sequenced material: peripheral blood mononuclear cells.

CDR3 amino acids: CAWSVLSGEAFF. CDR3 bases read: TGTGCCTGGAGTGTACTTTCAGGAGAA. The chain carries TRBV30 and TRBJ1-1; D unresolved. The CDR3 end lies 3 residues beyond the end of the read and is filled in from the germline J gene. This CDR3 is built from 12 residues. In germline, CDR1 is GTSNPN, CDR2 SVGIG (reference sequence).